This T cell receptor (beta chain) derives from a study of human T cells and chemical hapten exposure. At the level of the study: On approximately 2 cm by approximately 2 cm of upper inner arm skin, sensitization was performed with 2% DPC. Diphenylcyclopropenone, dosed weekly to the scalp, was given to patients throughout the roughly 25-week study. Slight differences in pooled library volume were the main source of varying TCR yields across samples. Study-level findings and limits: Expanded TCR counts at PT1 went up together with patch test score, a positive correlation.

Time point indicated: pre-sensitization, week 0. Regarding treatment: therapeutic diphenylcyclopropenone sensitization with weekly scalp DPC. The CDR3 has 18 residues. The J segment lost 5 bases and the V segment lost 5 bases, leaving 16 bases of the junction unmatched. Germline CDR1 SGHAT, CDR2 FQNNGV. This clonotype was counted many times. The target antigen is unknown. TCRdb processed the RACE reads anew with MiXCR; each CDR3 protein has one entry. Of under 90,000 distinct CDR3 sequences in the sample, about 8.9% were seen once. This TCR derives from a middle-aged woman with alopecia areata. Some clones in this sample may be carry-over from other donors' samples. Material: whole blood, obtained in connection with sensitization to the hapten diphenylcyclopropenone (DPC). V is TRBV11-2 and J is TRBJ1-5; 9 bases align to TRBD1. CDR3 nucleotides: TGTGCCAGCAGCCGGGGACAGGGTGGAATGGTAAGGGATCAGCCCCAGCATTTT. Translated: CASSRGQGGMVRDQPQHF.